This T cell receptor beta chain was found in a study of blood T cell repertoires in COVID-19. The V and J ends lost 0 bases and 6 bases, in that order; junction bases with no gene match: 2. The V gene's germline CDR1 is LGHNA and CDR2 YNFKEQ. CDR3 length: 14 residues. The protocol was immunoSEQ multiplex PCR, while the TCRdb copy is restricted to in-frame clones and leaves out a portion. The sample has under 250,000 clones; about 87% are singletons. The source material was peripheral blood. The clonotype comes from a woman in her 70s with active or convalescent COVID-19. This chain connects TRBV4-2 to TRBJ2-4; 7 bases are a match to TRBD2. In DNA, the CDR3 is TGTGCCAGCAGCCAAGACGGGGAGGGAAACATTCAGTACTTC. Amino acid sequence: CASSQDGEGNIQYF.